A single sample is the source of the 14 T cell receptor beta chains below, sequenced in a study of identifying expanded T cells in peripheral blood. TCRdb's table, derived via immunoSEQ multiplex PCR, lists solely in-frame clones and lacks some. The table records roughly 100,000 clones, almost 90% of them present only once. Material for sequencing was blood. These receptors all stem from a person between 18 and 75 years old in good health.

This clone was picked up a small number of times. This chain connects TRBV29-1 to TRBJ2-3; 8 bases line up with TRBD2. The J segment lost 0 bases and the V segment lost 8 bases, leaving 7 bases of the junction unmatched. The CDR3 loop spans 14 amino acids. Germline CDR1 is SQVTM and CDR2 is ANQGSEA. The CDR3 here is CSSRGGISTDTQYF. For the CDR3, the DNA is TGCAGCTCCCGGGGGGGTATCAGCACAGATACGCAGTATTTT.

This chain connects TRBV7-3 to TRBJ2-7; the match to TRBD2 covers 13 bases. Trimming took 2 bases from V and 5 from J; bases not matched to a gene: 9. The CDR3 covers 17 residues. Germline V gives CDR1 SGHTA, CDR2 FQGTGA. CDR3 sequence reads: CASSLGLAGDLGHEQYF. CDR3 nucleotide sequence: TGTGCCAGCAGCTTAGGACTAGCGGGAGATCTTGGGCACGAGCAGTACTTC.

The chain uses TRBV4-1 and TRBJ2-1; D is tentatively TRBD1 or TRBD2 (5 bases each). Trimming removed 3 bases at V and 8 bases at J, with 20 bases between. Germline V CDR1 and CDR2: MGHRA, YSYEKL. The CDR3 runs 16 residues. The CDR3 region has the DNA TGCGCCAGCAGCCATCCCGCCGGGACCCCTGGCGATGAGCAGTTCTTC. Residues: CASSHPAGTPGDEQFF.

As concerns this clone: At one of its ends the junction is not consistent with the germline gene, which may arise from a read error. The chain couples TRBV19 to TRBJ2-7; D possibly corresponds to TRBD2 (6 bases). In germline, CDR1 is LNHDA, CDR2 SQIVND (reference sequence). CDR3 length: 12 amino acids. CDR3 residues: CASSIDLEGGHF. The DNA of the CDR3 is TGTGCCAGTAGTATAGATCTGGAGGGCGGACACTTC. The variable domain in full, with the rest retrieved from reference TRBV19 and TRBJ2-7, is DGGITQSPKYLFRKEGQNVTLSCEQNLNHDAMYWYRQDPGQGLRLIYYSQIVNDFQKGDIAEGYSVSREKKESFPLTVTSAQKNPTAFYLCASSIDLEGGHFGPGTRLTVT.

This sequence joins TRBV14 and TRBJ2-2, with 8 positions matching TRBD2. After removal of 6 bases from V and 4 bases from J, the junction contained 10 bases not matched to a gene. There are 16 residues in the CDR3. Per the germline V gene, CDR1 is SGHDN and CDR2 is FVKESK. The CDR3 loop is CASSPTGGVRTGELFF. In DNA form, the CDR3 reads TGTGCCAGCAGTCCTACGGGGGGGGTACGCACCGGGGAGCTGTTTTTT.

The chain has TRBV9 and TRBJ1-4; D may be TRBD1 (5 bases). The germline gives CDR1 SGDLS, CDR2 YYNGEE. Trimming pared 3 bases from V and 8 bases from J, leaving 11 bases between. The CDR3 sequence is 13 residues long. The CDR3 DNA reads as TGTGCCAGCAGCGGGGGACGGGAAGAAAAACTGTTTTTT. The encoded protein is CASSGGREEKLFF.

This chain joins TRBV11-2 and TRBJ2-2, with D hard to call. From germline, CDR1 is SGHAT and CDR2 FQNNGV. The V end lost 2 bases, the J end lost 2 bases, and 12 bases lay between the germline ends. This CDR3 has 16 residues. CDR3 coding DNA: TGTGCCAGCAGCTTATCCCCGGCGGTTAACACCGGGGAGCTGTTTTTT. Its translation: CASSLSPAVNTGELFF.

The J gene is TRBJ1-6, the V gene TRBV5-4; no definite D call. Between the trimmed V and J ends, which lost 5 bases and 8 bases, there was a span of 14 bases. CDR1 SGHNT and CDR2 YYREEE come from the germline V gene (reference sequence). This CDR3 has 14 amino acids. CDR3 loop: CASRSRGSDSPLHF. The CDR3 region has the DNA TGTGCCAGCAGAAGCCGCGGGAGCGATTCACCCCTCCACTTT. Drawing the rest from reference TRBV5-4 and TRBJ1-6, the complete variable domain is ETGVTQSPTHLIKTRGQQVTLRCSSQSGHNTVSWYQQALGQGPQFIFQYYREEENGRGNFPPRFSGLQFPNYSSELNVNALELDDSALYLCASRSRGSDSPLHFGNGTRLTVT.

This chain connects TRBV10-3 to TRBJ2-1; maybe TRBD2 (6 bases). Germline V gene lookup returns CDR1 ENHRY and CDR2 SYGVKD. Trimming took off 7 bases at V and 0 bases at J, with 16 bases between the two ends. This CDR3 spans 16 amino acids. CDR3 amino acids: CAITIGGDRSYNEQFF. For the CDR3, the DNA is TGTGCCATCACCATAGGAGGGGACCGCTCCTACAATGAGCAGTTCTTC.

V gene TRBV29-1 combines with J gene TRBJ2-2; TRBD2 agrees at 14 bases. Losses at the gene ends were 7 bases for V and 3 bases for J; bases not matched to a gene: 13. Germline CDR1 is SQVTM and CDR2 is ANQGSEA. CDR3 length: 18 amino acids. The CDR3 DNA is TGCAGCGGTGGGGGAACGACTAGCGGGAGGGGAGACACCGGGGAGCTGTTTTTT. Encoded protein: CSGGGTTSGRGDTGELFF.

The chain recombines TRBV9 with TRBJ2-5; D is possibly TRBD2 (5 bases). This CDR3 is 16 amino acids long. Germline CDR1 is SGDLS and CDR2 is YYNGEE. V lost 3 bases and J lost 4, with 19 bases in between. The CDR3 loop reads CASSASVPGFGETQYF. The DNA of the CDR3 is TGTGCCAGCAGCGCCAGCGTTCCGGGGTTTGGAGAGACCCAGTACTTC.

The gene calls are TRBV9 and TRBJ1-2; D is unclear. With 1 base removed from V and 7 bases from J, the gap between germline ends came to 14 bases. CDR1 SGDLS and CDR2 YYNGEE come from the germline V gene. This CDR3 contains 14 residues. The CDR3, as DNA: TGTGCCAGCAGCGTACAGGACCGGTTCGGTGGCTACACCTTC. Its translation: CASSVQDRFGGYTF.

V usage is TRBV27 and J usage is TRBJ1-3; 9 bases fit TRBD1. V dropped 5 bases and J dropped 2; count of bases not matched to a gene: 7. The germline gives CDR1 MNHEY, CDR2 SMNVEV (reference sequence). This CDR3 has 16 residues. CDR3 loop: CASSLGQGKAGNTIYF. CDR3 coding DNA: TGTGCCAGCAGTCTGGGACAGGGAAAGGCTGGAAACACCATATATTTT.

This chain uses TRBV5-1 with TRBJ1-1; TRBD1 agrees at 7 bases. V gave up 5 bases and J gave up 5 bases; unmatched junction bases: 12. CDR3 length: 15 amino acids. Per the germline V gene, CDR1 is SGHRS and CDR2 is YFSETQ. CDR3 sequence reads: CASREGGGAKTEAFF. In DNA, the CDR3 is TGCGCCAGCAGGGAGGGAGGGGGCGCGAAAACTGAAGCTTTCTTT.